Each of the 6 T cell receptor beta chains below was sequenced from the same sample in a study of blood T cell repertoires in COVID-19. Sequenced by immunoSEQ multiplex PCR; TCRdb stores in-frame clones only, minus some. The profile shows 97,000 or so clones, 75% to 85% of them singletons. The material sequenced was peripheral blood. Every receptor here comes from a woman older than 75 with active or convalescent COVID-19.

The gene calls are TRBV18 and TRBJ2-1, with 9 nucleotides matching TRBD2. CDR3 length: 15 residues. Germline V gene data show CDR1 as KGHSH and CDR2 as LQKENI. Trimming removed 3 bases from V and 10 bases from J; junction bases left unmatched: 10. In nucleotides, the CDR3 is TGTGCCAGCTCACCGACACTAGCGGGTATCTGGGAGCAGTTCTTC. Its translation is CASSPTLAGIWEQFF.

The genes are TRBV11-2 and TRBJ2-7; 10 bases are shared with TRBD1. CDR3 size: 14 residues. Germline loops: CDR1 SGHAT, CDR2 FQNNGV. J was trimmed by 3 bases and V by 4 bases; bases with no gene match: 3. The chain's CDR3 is CASSWTGGVYEQYF. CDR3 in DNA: TGTGCCAGCAGCTGGACAGGGGGTGTCTACGAGCAGTACTTC.

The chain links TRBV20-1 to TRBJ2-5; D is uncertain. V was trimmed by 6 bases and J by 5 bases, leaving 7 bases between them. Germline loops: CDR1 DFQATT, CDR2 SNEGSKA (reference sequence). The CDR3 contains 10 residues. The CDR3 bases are TGCAGTGCCTCCTATGAGACCCAGTACTTC. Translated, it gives CSASYETQYF.

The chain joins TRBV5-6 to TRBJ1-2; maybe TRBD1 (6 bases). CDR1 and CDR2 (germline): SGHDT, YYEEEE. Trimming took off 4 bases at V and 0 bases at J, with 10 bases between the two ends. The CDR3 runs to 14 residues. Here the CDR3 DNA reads TGTGCCAGCAGCCCTACAGGGCCTAACTATGGCTACACCTTC. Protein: CASSPTGPNYGYTF. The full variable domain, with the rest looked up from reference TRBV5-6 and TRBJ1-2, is DAGVTQSPTHLIKTRGQQVTLRCSPKSGHDTVSWYQQALGQGPQFIFQYYEEEERQRGNFPDRFSGHQFPNYSSELNVNALLLGDSALYLCASSPTGPNYGYTFGSGTRLTVV.

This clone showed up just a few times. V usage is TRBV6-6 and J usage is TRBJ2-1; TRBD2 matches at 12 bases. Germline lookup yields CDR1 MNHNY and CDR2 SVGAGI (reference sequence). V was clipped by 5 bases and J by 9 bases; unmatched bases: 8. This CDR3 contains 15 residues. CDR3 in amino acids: CASSPSGRALSEQFF. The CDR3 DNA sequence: TGTGCCAGCAGTCCTAGCGGGAGGGCCTTAAGTGAGCAGTTCTTC.

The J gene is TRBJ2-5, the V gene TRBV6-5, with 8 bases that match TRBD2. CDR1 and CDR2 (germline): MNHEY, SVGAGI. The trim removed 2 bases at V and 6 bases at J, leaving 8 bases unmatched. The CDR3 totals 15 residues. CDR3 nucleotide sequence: TGTGCCAGCAGTTACCTTGGCGGGAGGATGCAGACCCAGTACTTC. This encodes CASSYLGGRMQTQYF.